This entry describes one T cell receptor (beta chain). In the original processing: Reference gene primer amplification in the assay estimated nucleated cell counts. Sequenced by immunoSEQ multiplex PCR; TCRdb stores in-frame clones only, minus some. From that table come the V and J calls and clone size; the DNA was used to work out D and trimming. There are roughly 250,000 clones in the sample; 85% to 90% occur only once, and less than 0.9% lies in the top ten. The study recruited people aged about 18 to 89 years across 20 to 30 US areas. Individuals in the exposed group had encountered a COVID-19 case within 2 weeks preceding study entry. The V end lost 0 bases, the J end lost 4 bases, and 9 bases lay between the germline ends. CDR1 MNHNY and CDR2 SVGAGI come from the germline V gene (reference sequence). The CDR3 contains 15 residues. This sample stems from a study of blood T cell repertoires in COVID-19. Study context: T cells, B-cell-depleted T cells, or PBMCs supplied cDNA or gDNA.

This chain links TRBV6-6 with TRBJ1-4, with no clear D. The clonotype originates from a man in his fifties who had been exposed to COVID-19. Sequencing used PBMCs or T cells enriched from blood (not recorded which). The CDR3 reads CASSYSITDNEKLFF. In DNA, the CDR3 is TGTGCCAGCAGTTACTCGATTACAGATAATGAAAAACTGTTTTTT.